This section outlines one TCR beta chain sequence together with its context. Its antigen is still unknown. The CDR3 has 15 residues. Trimming took off 1 base at V and 6 bases at J, with 16 bases between the two ends. Germline V lookup: CDR1 DFQATT, CDR2 SNEGSKA (reference sequence). Cultured CD4+ T cell DNA was sequenced using the Oncomine TCR Beta short-read assay. TCRdb reanalysed the PCR reads using MiXCR and keeps one entry per CDR3 protein. Among about 14,000 distinct CDR3 sequences listed, approximately 45% were seen once. These data belong to a study of vaccination and CD4 T cells after COVID-19. Study details: Blood was drawn a median around 71 days post second dose, range 14 to 241. Stimulation of cells relied on overlapping spike peptides derived from SARS-CoV-2, HCoV-NL63, HCoV-OC43 and HCoV-229E. The study's findings and limits: Relatively few convalescent patients were studied; early post-infection timepoints were not included.

Treatment here: approximately nine-day PBMC culture with coronavirus spike peptide pools or control peptides (ViraFEST assay). The chain combines TRBV20-1 with TRBJ1-5; D is uncertain. Sequenced sample: cultured CD4+ T cells from blood. This clonotype was obtained from a human donor with COVID-19. The CDR3 spells CSARGGSSGSQPQHF. The CDR3 nucleotides read TGCAGTGCTAGAGGTGGCAGCTCGGGGTCTCAGCCCCAGCATTTT.